A single sample gave rise to the 16 T cell receptor beta chains below, sequenced in a study of blood T cell repertoires in COVID-19. TCRdb's copy holds only in-frame clones and misses some; the assay was immunoSEQ multiplex PCR. The sample lists about 330,000 clones, over 70% occurring once. Sequenced: peripheral blood. These TCRs come from a woman between 50 and 59 years old with acute or convalescent COVID-19.

The chain uses TRBV6-4 and TRBJ2-2; 14 bases align to TRBD2. This CDR3 has 19 residues. V was pared by 6 bases and J by 0 bases, with 9 bases of the junction left unmatched. Germline lookup yields CDR1 MRHNA and CDR2 SNTAGT. CDR3 DNA: TGTGCCAGCAGAGGTACACCGGGACTAGCGGGGGCGAACACCGGGGAGCTGTTTTTT. This gives the protein CASRGTPGLAGANTGELFF.

This chain joins TRBV7-2 and TRBJ1-5; D is perhaps TRBD1 (6 bases). The ends were cut back, 0 bases at V and 4 bases at J, with 13 bases in the middle. The CDR3 has 16 amino acids. The germline V gene encodes CDR1 SGHTA and CDR2 FQGNSA. CDR3 protein: CASSLASWQGNQPQHF. For the CDR3, the DNA is TGTGCCAGCAGCTTAGCTTCCTGGCAGGGGAATCAGCCCCAGCATTTT.

The chain joins TRBV5-1 to TRBJ1-2; 12 bases agree with TRBD1. With 4 bases clipped from V and 8 bases from J, the junction kept 3 bases outside the gene matches. Germline CDR1 and CDR2: SGHRS and YFSETQ. The CDR3 spans 13 residues. CDR3 sequence: CASSIGTGGGYTF. The CDR3 nucleotides are TGCGCCAGCAGCATCGGGACAGGGGGCGGCTACACCTTC.

On this clone: Germline and junction disagree at one end, which may indicate a read error. This sequence joins TRBV6-1 and TRBJ1-2, with D possibly matching TRBD1 (6 bases). The CDR3 sequence is 11 residues long. CDR1 and CDR2 from the germline V gene are MNHNS and SASEGT. CDR3 nucleotide sequence: TGTGCCAGCAGTGAAGAAGGGGCAGGGGCCTTC. The encoded protein is CASSEEGAGAF.

The chain is built from TRBV15 and TRBJ1-3; a weak D match, TRBD1 (6 bases). The germline CDR1 and CDR2 sequences are LNHNV and YYDKDF (reference sequence). Trimming left V 1 base short and J 2 bases short, with 6 bases between. The CDR3 is 14 residues long. The CDR3 nucleotides are TGTGCCACCAGCAGAGCAGGGGCTGGAAACACCATATATTTT. Translation gives CATSRAGAGNTIYF.

V gene TRBV3-1 (or the pseudogene TRBV3-2) combines with J gene TRBJ2-5; 7 bases map to TRBD1. J gave up 2 bases and V 6 bases, and 6 bases lay outside the gene matches. The CDR3 loop spans 14 amino acids. In germline, CDR1 is LGHDT, CDR2 YNNKEL (reference sequence). The CDR3 sequence is CASSITGQQETQYF. CDR3 DNA sequence: TGTGCCAGCAGTATAACGGGACAGCAAGAGACCCAGTACTTC.

This sequence joins TRBV9 and TRBJ2-2; no clear D gene. From germline, CDR1 is SGDLS and CDR2 YYNGEE. Between the trimmed V and J ends, which lost 4 bases and 2 bases, there was a span of 18 bases. The CDR3 length is 17 residues. The CDR3 protein is CASSLLITGSNTGELFF. The CDR3 region has the DNA TGTGCCAGCAGCCTTCTTATTACCGGTAGCAACACCGGGGAGCTGTTTTTT.

This clone was counted once. This rearrangement joins TRBV27 to TRBJ1-2, with TRBD1 as a possible D gene (6 bases). The CDR3 is made up of 17 amino acids. V lost 7 bases and J lost 5, with 26 bases in between. Germline V lookup: CDR1 MNHEY, CDR2 SMNVEV (reference sequence). The CDR3 nucleotides are TGTGCCAGCACCTCTCTTAGGGGGGGAGAGGGCTTATATGGCTACACCTTC. Amino acids: CASTSLRGGEGLYGYTF.

The sample holds a few counts of this clone. This chain connects TRBV3-1 (or the pseudogene TRBV3-2) to TRBJ1-5; D is unclear. CDR3 length equals 14 residues. Trimming cost V 3 bases and J 7 bases, with 13 bases left between them. Germline V lookup: CDR1 LGHDT, CDR2 YNNKEL (reference sequence). The CDR3, as DNA: TGTGCCAGCAGCCAGGGCAGGTCTGTCCAGCCCCAGCATTTT. It is translated as CASSQGRSVQPQHF.

CDR3 DNA sequence: TGTGCCAGCTCACGGGACAGCGGCTCCTACGAGCAGTACGTC. Encoded protein: CASSRDSGSYEQYV. The chain has TRBV18 and TRBJ2-7; 7 positions agree with TRBD1. Germline CDR1 is KGHSH and CDR2 is LQKENI. CDR3 length: 14 residues. V shed 4 bases and J 0 bases; nucleotides not matched to a gene: 3.

This chain connects TRBV4-1 to TRBJ2-7; D possibly corresponds to TRBD1 (5 bases). V dropped 4 bases and J dropped 11 bases, with 15 bases sitting between them. The germline gives CDR1 MGHRA, CDR2 YSYEKL. The CDR3 length is 12 residues. The CDR3 reads CASSRGRESEYV. The CDR3 nucleotides are TGCGCCAGCAGCCGAGGCAGGGAATCCGAGTACGTC.

This chain links TRBV25-1 with TRBJ2-3; weak D call: TRBD2 (6 bases). This CDR3 spans 14 amino acids. Per the germline V gene, CDR1 is MGHDK and CDR2 is SYGVNS. V lost 3 bases, J lost 8 bases, and 15 bases lay in between. This CDR3 reads CASSDHGSVVTQYF. The CDR3 DNA sequence: TGTGCCAGCAGTGATCACGGGAGTGTGGTTACGCAGTATTTT.

The chain has TRBV5-5 and TRBJ1-5; 7 bases map to TRBD1. Trimming cost V 3 bases and J 3 bases; bases outside gene matches: 15. Germline CDR1 and CDR2: SGHKS and YYEKEE (reference sequence). The CDR3 totals 18 residues. The CDR3 sequence is CASSSDRARGEVNQPQHF. CDR3 DNA sequence: TGTGCCAGCAGCTCTGACAGGGCTCGGGGCGAGGTCAATCAGCCCCAGCATTTT.

This sequence joins TRBV7-6 and TRBJ2-1, with D uncertain. This CDR3 contains 15 residues. Trimming stripped 2 bases from V and 0 bases from J, with 8 bases between. Germline lookup yields CDR1 SGHVS and CDR2 FNYEAQ. The chain's CDR3 is CASSLISSSYNEQFF. The CDR3 DNA reads TGTGCCAGCAGCTTAATTTCGAGCTCCTACAATGAGCAGTTCTTC.

V usage is TRBV4-1 and J usage is TRBJ1-3; D call uncertain. The CDR3 consists of 18 residues. Germline V gene sequence: CDR1 MGHRA, CDR2 YSYEKL. V dropped 1 base and J dropped 0 bases, with 16 bases sitting between them. The CDR3 DNA reads as TGCGCCAGCAGCCAAGGGGTTGGGAGCTCGAGCTCTGGAAACACCATATATTTT. This codes for CASSQGVGSSSSGNTIYF.

The chain joins TRBV4-3 to TRBJ2-3; tentatively, D is TRBD2 (5 bases). The ends were cut back, 0 bases at V and 0 bases at J, with 7 bases in the middle. The germline CDR1 and CDR2 sequences are LGHNA and YSLEER. This CDR3 is built from 15 residues. This chain's CDR3 is CASSQEGGSTDTQYF. The CDR3 coding sequence is TGCGCCAGCAGCCAAGAAGGCGGGAGCACAGATACGCAGTATTTT.